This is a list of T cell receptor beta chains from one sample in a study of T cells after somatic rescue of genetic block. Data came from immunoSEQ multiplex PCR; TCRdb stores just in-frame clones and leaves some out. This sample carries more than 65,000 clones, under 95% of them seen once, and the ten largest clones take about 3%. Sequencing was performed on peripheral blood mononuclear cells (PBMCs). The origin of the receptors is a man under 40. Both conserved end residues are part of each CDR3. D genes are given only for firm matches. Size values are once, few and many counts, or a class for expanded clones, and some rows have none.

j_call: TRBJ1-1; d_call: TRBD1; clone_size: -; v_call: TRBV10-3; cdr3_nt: TGTGCCACTCTCCCCTTTGACAGGGTCTCGGAAGCTTTCTTT; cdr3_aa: CATLPFDRVSEAFF
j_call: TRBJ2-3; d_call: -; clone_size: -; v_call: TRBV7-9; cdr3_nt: TGTGCCAGCACCAAAGGACAGAGCACAGATACGCAGTATTTT; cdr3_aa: CASTKGQSTDTQYF
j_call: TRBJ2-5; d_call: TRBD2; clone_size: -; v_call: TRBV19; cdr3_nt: TGTGCCAGTAGTGCGGGGGTGACCCAGTACTTC; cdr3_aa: CASSAGVTQYF
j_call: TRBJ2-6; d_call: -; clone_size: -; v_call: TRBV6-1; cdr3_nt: TGTGCCAGCAGTGAAGCAATGGACTATAGGTACAACGTCCTGACTTTC; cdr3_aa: CASSEAMDYRYNVLTF
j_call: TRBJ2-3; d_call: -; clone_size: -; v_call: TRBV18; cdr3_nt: TGTGCCAGCCTTGACACAGACACAGATACGCAGTATTTT; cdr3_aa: CASLDTDTDTQYF
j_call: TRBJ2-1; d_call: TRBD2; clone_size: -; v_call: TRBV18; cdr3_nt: TGTGCCAGCTCACCTTTGGGACTAGGGCAGAGCTCCTACAATGAGCAGTTCTTC; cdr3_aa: CASSPLGLGQSSYNEQFF
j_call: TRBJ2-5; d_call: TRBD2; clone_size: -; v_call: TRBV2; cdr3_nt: TGTGCCAGCAGTATAGCGGGGGGGTCGGAGACCCAGTACTTC; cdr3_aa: CASSIAGGSETQYF
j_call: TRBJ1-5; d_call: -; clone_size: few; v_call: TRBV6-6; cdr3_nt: TGTGCCAGCACCCGCCAGGAGACAGTGAGCAATCAGCCCCAGCATTTT; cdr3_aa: CASTRQETVSNQPQHF
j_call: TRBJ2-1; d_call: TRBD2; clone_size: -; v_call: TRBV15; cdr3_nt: TGTGCCACCAGCAGGAGCGGGGGGGCTTACAATGAGCAGTTCTTC; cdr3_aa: CATSRSGGAYNEQFF
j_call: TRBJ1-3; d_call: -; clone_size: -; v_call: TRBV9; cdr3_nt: TGTGCCAGCAGCGGAGGGAGAGACTCTGGAAACACCATATATTTT; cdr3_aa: CASSGGRDSGNTIYF
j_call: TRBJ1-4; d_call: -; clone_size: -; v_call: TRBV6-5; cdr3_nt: TGTGCCAGCAGTGGCCGTTTTAATGAAAAACTGTTTTTT; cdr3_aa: CASSGRFNEKLFF
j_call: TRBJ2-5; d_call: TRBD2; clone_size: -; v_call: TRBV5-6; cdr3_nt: TGTGCCAGCAGCGTGACTAGCGGAGAGACCCAGTACTTC; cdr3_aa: CASSVTSGETQYF
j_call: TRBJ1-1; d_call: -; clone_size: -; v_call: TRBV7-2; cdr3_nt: TGTGCCAGCAGCTCCGGCCGGAGCACTGAAGCTTTCTTT; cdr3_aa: CASSSGRSTEAFF
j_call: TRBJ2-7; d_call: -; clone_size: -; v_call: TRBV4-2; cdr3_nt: TGTGCCAGCAGCCAAGAGGTGACCTACGAGCAGTACTTC; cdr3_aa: CASSQEVTYEQYF
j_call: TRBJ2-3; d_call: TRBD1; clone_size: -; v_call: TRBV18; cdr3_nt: TGTGCCAGCTCAATCGGGACAGGGATAGATACGCAGTATTTT; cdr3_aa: CASSIGTGIDTQYF
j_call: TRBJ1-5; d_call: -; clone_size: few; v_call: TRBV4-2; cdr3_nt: TGTGCCAGCGGACCGGGGACGTATGGTCAGCCCCAGCATTTT; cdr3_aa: CASGPGTYGQPQHF
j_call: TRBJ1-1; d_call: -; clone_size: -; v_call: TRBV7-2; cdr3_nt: TGTGCCAGCAGCCGGGACGGGGGCCCGTCGAACACTGAAGCTTTCTTT; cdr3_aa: CASSRDGGPSNTEAFF
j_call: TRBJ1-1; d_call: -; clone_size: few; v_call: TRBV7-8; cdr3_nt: TGTGCCAGCAGCTCCTGGGGAAACACTGAAGCTTTCTTT; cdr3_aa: CASSSWGNTEAFF
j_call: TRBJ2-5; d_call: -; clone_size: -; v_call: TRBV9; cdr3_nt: TGTGCCAGCAGCGTAGGGGACCTTCAAGAGACCCAGTACTTC; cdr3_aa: CASSVGDLQETQYF
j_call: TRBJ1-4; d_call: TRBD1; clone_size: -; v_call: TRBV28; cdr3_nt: TGTGCCAGCAGTGAGCAGGGGGCAACTAATGAAAAACTGTTTTTT; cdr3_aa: CASSEQGATNEKLFF
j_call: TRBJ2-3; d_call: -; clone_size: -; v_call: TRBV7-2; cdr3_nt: TGTGCCAGCAGCTTAGTTCCGCCCCCTAAAGATACGCAGTATTTT; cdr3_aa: CASSLVPPPKDTQYF
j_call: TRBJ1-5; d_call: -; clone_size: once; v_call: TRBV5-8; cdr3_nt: TGTGCCAGCAGCGCCACTAATCAGCCCCAGCATTTT; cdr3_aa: CASSATNQPQHF
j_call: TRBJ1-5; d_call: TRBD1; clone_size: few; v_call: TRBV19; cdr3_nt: TGTGCCAGTAGCGGGACAGAACATCAGCCCCAGCATTTT; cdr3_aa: CASSGTEHQPQHF
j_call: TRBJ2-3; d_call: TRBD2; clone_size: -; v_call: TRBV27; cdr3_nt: TGTGCCAGCAGTACCCGACAAGGGACTAGCGCATTTGGCACAGATACGCAGTATTTT; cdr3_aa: CASSTRQGTSAFGTDTQYF
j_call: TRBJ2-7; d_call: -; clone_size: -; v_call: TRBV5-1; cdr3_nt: TGCGCCAGCAGCCTCAGCCGGGGCGAGCAGTACTTC; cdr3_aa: CASSLSRGEQYF
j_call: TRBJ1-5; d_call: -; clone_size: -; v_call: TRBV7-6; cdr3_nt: TGTGCCAGCAGCTTAAGGGGGGGAGGAGGGGCTAATCAGCCCCAGCATTTT; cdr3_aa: CASSLRGGGGANQPQHF
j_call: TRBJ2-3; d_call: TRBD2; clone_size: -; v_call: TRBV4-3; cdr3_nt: TGCGCCAGCAGCCAAGATATATGGTCTAGCGGGAGCGCAGATACGCAGTATTTT; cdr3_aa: CASSQDIWSSGSADTQYF
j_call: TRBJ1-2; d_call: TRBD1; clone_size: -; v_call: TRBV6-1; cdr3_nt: TGTGCCAGCAGTGAAGGGGGGACAGGGATTTTCAGCTATGGCTACACCTTC; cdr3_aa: CASSEGGTGIFSYGYTF
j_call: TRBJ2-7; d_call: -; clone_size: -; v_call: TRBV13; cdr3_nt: TGTGCCAGCAACTCCCTGGGTCTTGGGAGCTCCTACGAGCAGTACTTC; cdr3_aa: CASNSLGLGSSYEQYF
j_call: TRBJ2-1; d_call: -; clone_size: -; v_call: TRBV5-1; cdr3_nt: TGCGCCAGCAGCCCCGGGTGGGGCCACTACAATGAGCAGTTCTTC; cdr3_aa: CASSPGWGHYNEQFF
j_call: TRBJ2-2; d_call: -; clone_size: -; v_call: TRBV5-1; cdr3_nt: TGCGCCAGCAGCTTGGCAGGGGTGAACACCGGGGAGCTGTTTTTT; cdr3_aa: CASSLAGVNTGELFF
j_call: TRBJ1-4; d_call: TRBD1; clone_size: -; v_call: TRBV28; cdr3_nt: TGTGCCAGCAGTTTGGTAGGGGGCGCGGTTGAAAAACTGTTTTTT; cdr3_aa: CASSLVGGAVEKLFF
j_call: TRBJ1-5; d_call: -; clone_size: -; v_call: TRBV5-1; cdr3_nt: TGCGCCAGCAGCTTTTCGATTTATAGCAATCAGCCCCAGCATTTT; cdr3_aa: CASSFSIYSNQPQHF
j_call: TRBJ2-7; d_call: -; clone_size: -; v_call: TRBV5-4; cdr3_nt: TGTGCCAGCAGCTTGTGGGGGGCTTACGAGCAGTACTTC; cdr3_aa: CASSLWGAYEQYF
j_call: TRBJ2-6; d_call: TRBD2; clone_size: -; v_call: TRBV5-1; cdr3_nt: TGCGCCAGCAGCCCCCCACTGACGGGGGGCTCTGGGGCCAACGTCCTGACTTTC; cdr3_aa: CASSPPLTGGSGANVLTF